These 9 T cell receptor beta chains were all obtained from the same sample, sequenced in a study of blood T cell repertoires in COVID-19. TCRdb keeps only in-frame clones here, not all; method: immunoSEQ multiplex PCR. The sample lists about 150,000 clones, over 75% seen once, with roughly 3% in the top ten. Material for sequencing was peripheral blood. These receptors all stem from a woman aged 60-75 years with active COVID-19.

Here the CDR3 reads CASSLFGVGTDTQYF. The CDR3 region has the DNA TGTGCCAGCAGTTTATTCGGGGTCGGCACAGATACGCAGTATTTT. The chain couples TRBV27 to TRBJ2-3; a possible D gene is TRBD2 (5 bases). V lost 1 base, J lost 1 base, and 9 bases lay in between. CDR1 MNHEY and CDR2 SMNVEV come from the germline V gene (reference sequence). The CDR3 spans 15 residues.

The genes are TRBV28 and TRBJ1-5; 12 nucleotides agree with TRBD1. Germline V gives CDR1 MDHEN, CDR2 SYDVKM. The CDR3 runs 15 residues. With 2 bases clipped from V and 9 bases from J, the junction kept 5 bases outside the gene matches. The CDR3: CASSLGTGGARPQHF. The CDR3 coding sequence is TGTGCCAGCAGTTTAGGGACAGGGGGCGCCCGGCCCCAGCATTTT.

The chain has TRBV4-1 and TRBJ1-5; D is undetermined. Germline loops: CDR1 MGHRA, CDR2 YSYEKL. V dropped 0 bases and J dropped 4 bases, with 10 bases sitting between them. CDR3 length equals 15 residues. The chain's CDR3 is CASSQDGSQNQPQHF. DNA of the CDR3: TGCGCCAGCAGCCAAGACGGGAGCCAGAATCAGCCCCAGCATTTT.

The chain is built from TRBV27 and TRBJ2-7; D may be TRBD2 (6 bases). In germline, CDR1 is MNHEY, CDR2 SMNVEV (reference sequence). V was shortened by 5 bases and J by 3 bases, with 14 bases between the two germline ends. CDR3 size: 14 residues. The CDR3: CASSPWAGGYEQYF. The CDR3 DNA is TGTGCCAGCAGTCCGTGGGCCGGGGGCTACGAGCAGTACTTC.

This clone showed up just a few times. V is TRBV27 and J is TRBJ2-7, with D possibly matching TRBD2 (6 bases). Trimming cost V 4 bases and J 3 bases, with 25 bases left between them. The CDR3 is made up of 18 amino acids. Germline V gene data show CDR1 as MNHEY and CDR2 as SMNVEV (reference sequence). The CDR3 DNA follows: TGTGCCAGCAGTTACAAAGCCGGTGCGGGACTTTTCAGCTACGAGCAGTACTTC. It encodes CASSYKAGAGLFSYEQYF.

The rearrangement uses TRBV7-9 and TRBJ2-5; D is unclear. The CDR3 runs to 13 residues. The germline V gene has CDR1 SEHNR and CDR2 FQNEAQ (reference sequence). V was clipped by 1 base and J by 0 bases, with 3 bases between them. CDR3 DNA: TGTGCCAGCAGCTTAGACTACCAAGAGACCCAGTACTTC. Translation gives CASSLDYQETQYF.

This chain joins TRBV4-3 and TRBJ2-3; the D gene is possibly TRBD2 (5 bases). Germline V gene lookup returns CDR1 LGHNA and CDR2 YSLEER. This CDR3 region has 17 residues. V was pared by 0 bases and J by 3 bases, with 16 bases between. CDR3 sequence (DNA): TGCGCCAGCAGCCAAGAAGGGAGTGCGAGTCTTACAGATACGCAGTATTTT. Its protein product is CASSQEGSASLTDTQYF.

The chain carries TRBV24-1 and TRBJ1-4; D unclear. The CDR3 totals 13 residues. Germline V gene sequence: CDR1 KGHDR, CDR2 SFDVKD. The V and J ends lost 3 bases and 8 bases respectively, with 9 bases between them. CDR3: CATSDHSGEKLFF. The DNA of the CDR3 is TGTGCCACCAGTGATCACAGTGGCGAAAAACTGTTTTTT.

This chain links TRBV5-1 with TRBJ2-7; 10 nucleotides agree with TRBD1. This CDR3 has 16 amino acids. The V gene's germline CDR1 is SGHRS and CDR2 YFSETQ. J was trimmed by 7 bases and V by 4 bases; bases with no gene match: 14. CDR3 sequence (DNA): TGCGCCAGCAGCACGGGCCCGGGACAGGGGTCGGGGGAGCAGTACTTC. It is translated as CASSTGPGQGSGEQYF.